A selection of T cell receptor beta chains follows, all from one sample in a study of technical replicates of blood from a few donors. Produced via immunoSEQ multiplex PCR; TCRdb's table is partial and in-frame only. The sample includes some 80,000 clones, about 91% seen only once; the top ten take more than 0.25%. Specimen: T cells isolated from PBMCs. The receptors shown here come from a human donor in good health. Each CDR3 is given with its conserved first and last residue. A D gene is named only where the DNA matches it firmly. Clone size is not always given. Where it is, it says once, few, many or a class for expanded clones.

clone_size d_call j_call v_call cdr3_nt cdr3_aa
NA NA TRBJ1-1 TRBV5-1 TGCGCCAGCAGCCCTCCGGGTTCCACTGAAGCTTTCTTT CASSPPGSTEAFF
once NA TRBJ2-5 TRBV2 TGTGCCAGCAGAAGGCTAGCGTCATTCCAAGAGACCCAGTACTTC CASRRLASFQETQYF
NA NA TRBJ2-5 TRBV5-4 TGTGCCAGCAGCTTGCAGGGATCGGAGACCCAGTACTTC CASSLQGSETQYF
NA TRBD2 TRBJ2-3 TRBV28 TGTGCCAGCAGTTTCGGTAGTTGGACTAGCGGGAGCACAGATACGCAGTATTTT CASSFGSWTSGSTDTQYF
NA NA TRBJ1-5 TRBV6-1 TGTGCCAGCAGTGTGGCAGGGCTTCCCAATCAGCCCCAGCATTTT CASSVAGLPNQPQHF
once NA TRBJ1-5 TRBV23-1 TGCGCCAGCAACCTGCGGGACCCAATTTTGCCCCAGCATTTT CASNLRDPILPQHF
NA TRBD1 TRBJ1-2 TRBV6-5 TGTGCCAGCAGTCTACAGGGACAGGGCGGCTATGGCTACACCTTC CASSLQGQGGYGYTF
NA TRBD1 TRBJ1-5 TRBV2 TGTGCCAGCAGGGCCCATAGGGGGCAAGGCAATCAGCCCCAGCATTTT CASRAHRGQGNQPQHF
NA NA TRBJ1-2 TRBV12-5 TGTGCTAGTGGTAACCGCCTTCTACAGGGCTTTGGCTACACCTTC CASGNRLLQGFGYTF
NA NA TRBJ1-5 TRBV28 TGTGCCAGCAGTCCGTATTTGGGAGGCAGCAATCAGCCCCAGCATTTT CASSPYLGGSNQPQHF
NA NA TRBJ2-7 TRBV9 TGTGCCAGCAGCCCCCGGGACATTGTGTCTTACGAGCAGTACTTC CASSPRDIVSYEQYF
NA NA TRBJ1-1 TRBV6-6 TGTGCCAGCAGTTACGTATCTGAAGCTTTCTTT CASSYVSEAFF
NA TRBD2 TRBJ2-1 TRBV10-2 TGCGCCAGCTGTGGGGATCGCAGCGGGGACAATGAGCAGTTCTTC CASCGDRSGDNEQFF